Below are 27 T cell receptor beta chains sequenced from a single sample in a study of blood T cell repertoires in COVID-19. Method: immunoSEQ multiplex PCR; TCRdb's copy keeps in-frame clones and lacks some. The sample contains about 270,000 clones, roughly 90% of which appear only once. The sequencing input was PBMCs or T cells enriched from blood (not recorded which). The receptors were sampled from a man aged 40-55 years who had been exposed to COVID-19.

The chain employs TRBV30 and TRBJ1-1, with no clear D. Germline-derived CDR1 and CDR2 are GTSNPN and SVGIG (reference sequence). V was pared by 3 bases and J by 11 bases, with 13 bases between. There are 11 residues in the CDR3. CDR3 DNA: TGTGCCTGGAGATTAACGCGGGAGGCTTTCTTT. This gives the protein CAWRLTREAFF.

The V gene is TRBV6-2 or TRBV6-3, the J gene TRBJ2-7; TRBD2 aligns across 9 bases. Germline V gives CDR1 MNHEY, CDR2 SVGEGT. V trimming: 0 bases; J trimming: 3 bases; junction bases outside the gene matches: 3. The length of the CDR3 is 15 residues. This chain's CDR3 is CASSYSTTSGYEQYF. The CDR3 region has the DNA TGTGCCAGCAGTTACTCGACGACTAGCGGCTACGAGCAGTACTTC.

This sequence joins TRBV6-5 and TRBJ1-4; no clear D gene. The germline V gene encodes CDR1 MNHEY and CDR2 SVGAGI. This CDR3 has 15 amino acids. Trimming shortened V by 6 bases and J by 0 bases, and 11 bases separated the two germline ends. In nucleotides, the CDR3 is TGTGCCAGCAGGCCCGCGGGTGCAACTAATGAAAAACTGTTTTTT. Its protein is CASRPAGATNEKLFF.

The chain couples TRBV28 to TRBJ2-1; D may be TRBD1 (6 bases). The germline V gene encodes CDR1 MDHEN and CDR2 SYDVKM. The germline V and J ends were trimmed by 8 bases and 4 bases, with 15 bases remaining between them. CDR3 size: 14 residues. The CDR3 DNA sequence: TGTGCCAGCTGCCCCTCGGACAGTTACAATGAGCAGTTCTTC. It translates to CASCPSDSYNEQFF.

This chain connects TRBV13 to TRBJ2-3; D is perhaps TRBD2 (5 bases). The CDR3 sequence is 13 residues long. V lost 6 bases, J lost 7 bases, and 14 bases lay in between. Germline V CDR1 and CDR2: PRHDT, FYEKMQ (reference sequence). CDR3: CASRDNGMNTQYF. The CDR3 DNA is TGTGCCAGCAGGGATAACGGGATGAATACGCAGTATTTT.

The chain has TRBV29-1 and TRBJ1-2, with D unclear. CDR1 is SQVTM, CDR2 ANQGSEA, per germline. Trimming took off 8 bases at V and 4 bases at J, with 14 bases between the two ends. The CDR3 spans 12 residues. The CDR3 is CSTQTASYGYTF. CDR3 in DNA: TGCAGCACCCAGACCGCTAGCTATGGCTACACCTTC. Supplemented by reference TRBV29-1 and TRBJ1-2, the full variable domain reads SAVISQKPSRDICQRGTSLTIQCQVDSQVTMMFWYRQQPGQSLTLIATANQGSEATYESGFVIDKFPISRPNLTFSTLTVSNMSPEDSSIYLCSTQTASYGYTFGSGTRLTVV.

The V and J genes are TRBV28 and TRBJ2-3; TRBD1 aligns across 8 bases. With V trimmed by 5 bases and J by 1 base, 5 bases remained unmatched. Looked up from germline, CDR1 is MDHEN and CDR2 is SYDVKM. The CDR3 covers 15 residues. The CDR3: CASSRGQGRTDTQYF. CDR3 bases: TGTGCCAGCAGTCGCGGACAGGGACGCACAGATACGCAGTATTTT.

This rearrangement joins TRBV11-2 to TRBJ2-2; 9 bases are shared with TRBD2. V trimming: 4 bases; J trimming: 5 bases; junction bases outside the gene matches: 17. From germline, CDR1 is SGHAT and CDR2 FQNNGV. The CDR3 has 19 residues. CDR3 DNA sequence: TGTGCCAGCAGCTCCCCACGGACTAGCGTGCGATCGAGGACCGGGGAGCTGTTTTTT. Its protein product is CASSSPRTSVRSRTGELFF.

V usage is TRBV29-1 and J usage is TRBJ1-4, with TRBD1 matching over 9 bases. The CDR3 spans 17 residues. V shed 4 bases, J shed 4 bases, and the junction held 13 bases outside the gene matches. Germline V gene sequence: CDR1 SQVTM, CDR2 ANQGSEA. The DNA of the CDR3 is TGCAGCGTTGCGGGGGACAGGGCGGGAGGAGATAATGAAAAACTGTTTTTT. Translating it yields CSVAGDRAGGDNEKLFF.

V usage is TRBV2 and J usage is TRBJ1-2, with D perhaps TRBD1 (6 bases). V lost 5 bases and J 8 bases, leaving 12 bases between the germline ends. CDR3 length equals 12 residues. Germline V gene lookup returns CDR1 SNHLY and CDR2 FYNNEI. The CDR3 bases are TGTGCCAGCAGTCAGGGGATGGGGGGCTACACCTTC. This sequence encodes CASSQGMGGYTF.

The V call is TRBV6-5, the J call TRBJ2-1; maybe TRBD2 (5 bases). CDR1 is MNHEY and CDR2 is SVGAGI in the germline V gene. The germline V and J ends were trimmed by 6 bases and 7 bases, with 10 bases remaining between them. CDR3 length: 12 residues. The CDR3 coding sequence is TGTGCCAGCAGATCTCCGGGGAATGAGCAGTTCTTC. Protein product: CASRSPGNEQFF.

This sequence joins TRBV7-2 and TRBJ2-1; TRBD1 aligns across 10 bases. Germline V gene lookup returns CDR1 SGHTA and CDR2 FQGNSA. The CDR3 extends over 16 amino acids. The trim removed 2 bases at V and 10 bases at J, leaving 11 bases unmatched. The CDR3 spells CASSLLRGRTGGEQFF. The CDR3 nucleotides read TGTGCCAGCAGCTTACTCAGGGGCCGGACAGGGGGGGAGCAGTTCTTC.

This chain joins TRBV12-3 or TRBV12-4 and TRBJ1-2; tentative D call: TRBD1 (6 bases). The V end was cut by 9 bases, the J end by 8 bases, with 19 bases between. The CDR3 spans 13 residues. The CDR3: CASRDRSVGGYTF. The DNA for the CDR3 is TGTGCCAGTAGAGACAGGAGCGTGGGAGGCTACACCTTC.

This clone was observed once. This rearrangement joins TRBV28 to TRBJ2-6; no clear D. V was clipped by 7 bases and J by 4 bases, with 32 bases between them. The CDR3 sequence is 21 residues long. Germline V gene lookup returns CDR1 MDHEN and CDR2 SYDVKM. CDR3 loop: CASIGDQVGFIGFAGANVLTF. CDR3 nucleotide sequence: TGTGCCAGCATCGGCGATCAAGTCGGGTTTATCGGGTTTGCGGGGGCCAACGTCCTGACTTTC.

This chain joins TRBV14 and TRBJ2-3; the D is unclear. Germline V lookup: CDR1 SGHDN, CDR2 FVKESK. The CDR3 is 13 residues long. V lost 2 bases to trimming and J lost 5 bases, with 8 bases between them. The CDR3 coding sequence is TGTGCCAGCAGCCAAAACACGGGAGATACGCAGTATTTT. Translated, it gives CASSQNTGDTQYF.

V usage is TRBV27 and J usage is TRBJ1-1, with D possibly matching TRBD1 (5 bases). Germline V lookup: CDR1 MNHEY, CDR2 SMNVEV (reference sequence). V gave up 5 bases and J gave up 1 base, with 11 bases separating them. This CDR3 has 14 residues. CDR3 sequence: CASSLRQKNTEAFF. CDR3 DNA sequence: TGTGCCAGCAGTCTAAGACAGAAGAACACTGAAGCTTTCTTT.

Only one count was recorded for this clone. The genes are TRBV4-2 and TRBJ2-7; 10 bases match TRBD1. V was clipped by 2 bases and J by 2 bases; unmatched bases: 6. CDR1 and CDR2 from the germline V gene are LGHNA and YNFKEQ. The CDR3 is made up of 16 amino acids. The CDR3 loop is CASSQRDRGVTYEQYF. The CDR3 DNA sequence: TGTGCCAGCAGCCAAAGGGACAGGGGCGTTACCTACGAGCAGTACTTC.

V gene TRBV5-6 combines with J gene TRBJ2-2; D unclear. The germline V gene encodes CDR1 SGHDT and CDR2 YYEEEE. The CDR3 sequence is 13 residues long. V lost 3 bases and J lost 2, with 5 bases in between. The CDR3: CASSSHNTGELFF. The CDR3 DNA reads as TGTGCCAGCAGCTCACACAACACCGGGGAGCTGTTTTTT.

The rearrangement joins TRBV5-6 to TRBJ2-1, with 10 positions matching TRBD2. The CDR3 sequence is 16 residues long. The junction had 5 bases not matched to a gene; V was cut back by 0 bases and J by 5 bases. Germline assignment: CDR1 SGHDT and CDR2 YYEEEE. For the CDR3, the DNA is TGTGCCAGCAGCTTGGGGGCTAGCGGGAGAGACAATGAGCAGTTCTTC. Its translation is CASSLGASGRDNEQFF. The complete variable domain, with remaining parts taken from reference TRBV5-6 and TRBJ2-1, reads DAGVTQSPTHLIKTRGQQVTLRCSPKSGHDTVSWYQQALGQGPQFIFQYYEEEERQRGNFPDRFSGHQFPNYSSELNVNALLLGDSALYLCASSLGASGRDNEQFFGPGTRLTVL.

This chain connects TRBV13 to TRBJ2-2, with 9 bases fitting TRBD2. Per the germline V gene, CDR1 is PRHDT and CDR2 is FYEKMQ (reference sequence). V shed 5 bases, J shed 6 bases, and the junction held 19 bases outside the gene matches. CDR3 length equals 19 residues. In DNA, the CDR3 is TGTGCCAGCAGCGGCGTACCGGGACTAGCATACACCCCAGCCGGGGAGCTGTTTTTT. Its translation is CASSGVPGLAYTPAGELFF.

This chain joins TRBV10-3 and TRBJ1-4; D gene uncertain. The CDR3 has 13 residues. Germline CDR1 is ENHRY and CDR2 is SYGVKD. Trimming stripped 7 bases from V and 7 bases from J, with 13 bases between. CDR3: CAIMGEMGEKLFF. In nucleotides, the CDR3 is TGTGCCATCATGGGAGAAATGGGTGAAAAACTGTTTTTT.

This chain connects TRBV29-1 to TRBJ2-7; D perhaps matches TRBD2 (5 bases). The CDR3 has 13 amino acids. The germline gives CDR1 SQVTM, CDR2 ANQGSEA. Trimming cost V 4 bases and J 7 bases, with 17 bases left between them. Here the CDR3 reads CSVARGTSGEQYF. As DNA, the CDR3 is TGCAGCGTTGCCCGGGGAACATCGGGGGAGCAGTACTTC.

This chain connects TRBV6-6 to TRBJ2-3; 13 nucleotides agree with TRBD2. CDR1 and CDR2 (germline): MNHNY, SVGAGI (reference sequence). This CDR3 has 15 amino acids. J lost 4 bases, V lost 5 bases, and 3 bases had no gene match. CDR3 DNA sequence: TGTGCCAGCAGTATGGGGACTAGCGGGGCAGATACGCAGTATTTT. Translated, it gives CASSMGTSGADTQYF.

V is TRBV7-9 and J is TRBJ2-7; weak D call: TRBD1 (6 bases). Trimming pared 5 bases from V and 6 bases from J, leaving 14 bases between. CDR1 is SEHNR and CDR2 is FQNEAQ in the germline V gene (reference sequence). This CDR3 has 13 amino acids. The DNA for the CDR3 is TGTGCCAGCAGCAACAACAGGGTGGGCGAGCAGTACTTC. Protein product: CASSNNRVGEQYF.

This chain links TRBV6-5 with TRBJ1-1; no clear D gene. Germline values: CDR1 MNHEY, CDR2 SVGAGI. This CDR3 region has 13 residues. The V gene lost 6 bases and the J gene lost 4 bases, with 12 bases spanning the gap. CDR3 nucleotide sequence: TGTGCCAGCAGGCCCGCCACTAGCACTGAAGCTTTCTTT. This translates into CASRPATSTEAFF.

The chain is built from TRBV12-5 and TRBJ1-1, with a possible D match to TRBD1 (5 bases). This CDR3 region has 16 residues. Germline V lookup: CDR1 LGHNT, CDR2 FRNRAP. V dropped 4 bases and J dropped 0 bases, with 15 bases sitting between them. The chain's CDR3 is CASGSGGFGMNTEAFF. Written as DNA, the CDR3 is TGTGCTAGTGGTTCCGGGGGTTTTGGTATGAACACTGAAGCTTTCTTT.

This chain connects TRBV7-3 to TRBJ2-5; D gene ambiguous. Per the germline V gene, CDR1 is SGHTA and CDR2 is FQGTGA. V lost 5 bases to trimming and J lost 3 bases, with 10 bases between them. The CDR3 spans 13 residues. Written as DNA, the CDR3 is TGTGCCAGCAGCCCCAGCGCAGAAGAGACCCAGTACTTC. This codes for CASSPSAEETQYF.